This T cell receptor beta chain was profiled in a study of T cell responses to AZD1222 COVID-19 vaccine. With 3 bases clipped from V and 6 bases from J, the junction kept 22 bases outside the gene matches. The CDR3 covers 19 residues. Germline CDR1 is LNHDA and CDR2 is SQIVND (reference sequence). Findings and caveats of the study: With dominance at 160-218 and 743-854, vaccine-associated CD4 TCRs spanned spike. Once two AZD1222 doses were given, Spike-specific TCR breadth and depth went up.

With regard to this clone: What it binds is unknown.

TCRdb keeps only in-frame clones here, not all; method: immunoSEQ multiplex PCR. The sample consists of about 120,000 clones, around 84% of them appearing once. This specimen was peripheral blood, taken 28 days after the second AZD1222 dose. This receptor was obtained from an adult who received the AZD1222 COVID-19 vaccine. The V gene is TRBV19, the J gene TRBJ2-7; TRBD1 matches 8 bases. CDR3 nucleotides: TGTGCCAGTAGTATCGGGGGACAGGCGATGCTACAAACAGCTACCGAGCAGTACTTC. This translates into CASSIGGQAMLQTATEQYF.